The clone carrying this TCR beta chain was picked up many times. Its target is not known. This CDR3 is built from 15 residues. Trimming took 2 bases from V and 6 from J, leaving 13 bases between them. This sample is drawn from a study of breast tumors, draining lymph nodes, adjacent tissues. TCRdb re-analysed the multiplex PCR reads in MiXCR, keeping a single row per CDR3 protein. This sample has approximately 230,000 distinct CDR3 sequences, with roughly a third found just once. Samples came from axillary lymph nodes draining the breast cancer. Findings and limits, study-wide: Tumor TCR diversity was below lymph nodes but above nontumor tissue. Luminal-like breast cancer showed significantly greater tumor-nontumor repertoire similarity than basal-like breast cancer did.

The TCR originated in a female donor with breast cancer. Some clones in this sample may be carry-over from other donors' samples. The sequencing input was axillary lymph node tissue. This chain uses TRBV12-3 or TRBV12-4 with TRBJ1-4, with D possibly matching TRBD1 (6 bases). CDR3 sequence (DNA): TGTGCCAGCAGTTTAATGGGGGCAGGGTATGAAAAACTGTTTTTT. This gives the protein CASSLMGAGYEKLFF.